Listed below are T cell receptor beta chains from one sample, sequenced in a study of blood T cell repertoires in COVID-19. Sequencing used immunoSEQ multiplex PCR; TCRdb keeps in-frame clones, though not all of them. Of about 230,000 clones listed, 75% to 90% were seen once; the top ten hold around 27%. Input material: peripheral blood. The receptors here all came from a man aged 35 to 55 with acute or convalescent COVID-19. CDR3s include the opening cysteine and the closing phenylalanine or tryptophan. The order of the fields is V gene, clone size, J gene, D gene, CDR3 protein, CDR3 DNA. The D gene is left open where the match is weak. Not every row has a clone size; where given, it reads once, few, many or a size class.

V gene: TRBV3-1/TRBV3-2
clone size: .
J gene: TRBJ1-1
D gene: .
CDR3 protein: CASSQVEGTEAFF
CDR3 DNA: TGTGCCAGCAGCCAAGTGGAGGGAACTGAAGCTTTCTTT

V gene: TRBV27
clone size: .
J gene: TRBJ2-7
D gene: .
CDR3 protein: CASSFLPDSYEQYF
CDR3 DNA: TGTGCCAGCAGTTTTCTTCCGGACAGCTACGAGCAGTACTTC

V gene: TRBV5-1
clone size: .
J gene: TRBJ2-1
D gene: TRBD1
CDR3 protein: CASSSKGAINNEQFF
CDR3 DNA: TGCGCCAGCAGCTCGAAGGGGGCAATTAACAATGAGCAGTTCTTC

V gene: TRBV2
clone size: .
J gene: TRBJ2-2
D gene: .
CDR3 protein: CASTRTGRELFF
CDR3 DNA: TGTGCCAGCACTCGGACTGGTAGGGAGCTGTTTTTT

V gene: TRBV7-2
clone size: .
J gene: TRBJ1-5
D gene: TRBD1
CDR3 protein: CASSPGTGYQPQHF
CDR3 DNA: TGTGCCAGCAGTCCCGGGACAGGGTATCAGCCCCAGCATTTT

V gene: TRBV3-1/TRBV3-2
clone size: .
J gene: TRBJ2-2
D gene: .
CDR3 protein: CASSLTITGELFF
CDR3 DNA: TGTGCCAGCAGCCTGACAATTACCGGGGAGCTGTTTTTT

V gene: TRBV5-8
clone size: .
J gene: TRBJ1-5
D gene: .
CDR3 protein: CASSLGLSNQPQHF
CDR3 DNA: TGTGCCAGCAGCTTGGGGCTTAGCAATCAGCCCCAGCATTTT

V gene: TRBV7-9
clone size: .
J gene: TRBJ2-1
D gene: .
CDR3 protein: CASSPWDSLSSYNEQFF
CDR3 DNA: TGTGCCAGCAGCCCATGGGACTCACTCAGCTCCTACAATGAGCAGTTCTTC

V gene: TRBV12-5
clone size: .
J gene: TRBJ2-1
D gene: TRBD2
CDR3 protein: CASGLDGGRNEQFF
CDR3 DNA: TGTGCTAGTGGTTTGGATGGCGGGAGAAATGAGCAGTTCTTC

V gene: TRBV6-5
clone size: .
J gene: TRBJ1-2
D gene: .
CDR3 protein: CASSSPRGVGGGYTF
CDR3 DNA: TGTGCCAGCAGTTCCCCCCGCGGGGTTGGAGGTGGCTACACCTTC

V gene: TRBV7-9
clone size: .
J gene: TRBJ2-3
D gene: .
CDR3 protein: CASSLARERGTDTQYF
CDR3 DNA: TGTGCCAGCAGCTTAGCGCGGGAGAGGGGGACAGATACGCAGTATTTT

V gene: TRBV5-4
clone size: .
J gene: TRBJ2-7
D gene: .
CDR3 protein: CASSLSGSSYEQYF
CDR3 DNA: TGTGCCAGCAGCTTAAGCGGAAGTTCCTACGAGCAGTACTTC

V gene: TRBV29-1
clone size: .
J gene: TRBJ2-3
D gene: TRBD1
CDR3 protein: CSVAQGVSDTQYF
CDR3 DNA: TGCAGCGTTGCTCAGGGGGTATCAGATACGCAGTATTTT

V gene: TRBV5-4
clone size: .
J gene: TRBJ2-3
D gene: .
CDR3 protein: CASSFSEGTDTQYF
CDR3 DNA: TGTGCCAGCAGCTTTAGCGAGGGTACAGATACGCAGTATTTT

V gene: TRBV12-1
clone size: .
J gene: TRBJ2-7
D gene: .
CDR3 protein: CASSLRGTVRTYEQYF
CDR3 DNA: TGTGCCAGCAGCTTACGGGGGACAGTTAGGACCTACGAGCAGTACTTC

V gene: TRBV9
clone size: .
J gene: TRBJ2-5
D gene: .
CDR3 protein: CASSVGEETQYF
CDR3 DNA: TGTGCCAGCAGCGTAGGAGAAGAGACCCAGTACTTC

V gene: TRBV30
clone size: few
J gene: TRBJ2-3
D gene: TRBD2
CDR3 protein: CAWAPGREATQYF
CDR3 DNA: TGTGCCTGGGCACCAGGGCGGGAGGCGACGCAGTATTTT

V gene: TRBV14
clone size: .
J gene: TRBJ1-1
D gene: .
CDR3 protein: CASSVWGPNTEAFF
CDR3 DNA: TGTGCCAGCAGCGTCTGGGGGCCGAACACTGAAGCTTTCTTT

V gene: TRBV5-1
clone size: .
J gene: TRBJ2-7
D gene: TRBD2
CDR3 protein: CASSLSGSFYEQYF
CDR3 DNA: TGCGCCAGCAGCTTGAGCGGGAGTTTTTACGAGCAGTACTTC

V gene: TRBV23-1
clone size: .
J gene: TRBJ1-1
D gene: .
CDR3 protein: CASSQFARCGDTEAFF
CDR3 DNA: TGCGCCAGCAGTCAATTCGCGAGGTGCGGGGACACTGAAGCTTTCTTT

V gene: TRBV7-2
clone size: once
J gene: TRBJ2-7
D gene: .
CDR3 protein: CASSPQGLRSYEQYF
CDR3 DNA: TGTGCCAGCAGCCCACAGGGTCTAAGATCCTACGAGCAGTACTTC

V gene: TRBV7-3
clone size: .
J gene: TRBJ2-6
D gene: .
CDR3 protein: CASSLRDSPISGANVLTF
CDR3 DNA: TGTGCCAGCAGCTTACGAGACAGCCCGATCTCTGGGGCCAACGTCCTGACTTTC

V gene: TRBV19
clone size: .
J gene: TRBJ1-2
D gene: .
CDR3 protein: CASSPGGDYGYTF
CDR3 DNA: TGTGCCAGTAGTCCCGGGGGGGACTATGGCTACACCTTC

V gene: TRBV7-6
clone size: once
J gene: TRBJ2-7
D gene: TRBD2
CDR3 protein: CASSLGSGDYYEQYF
CDR3 DNA: TGTGCCAGCAGCTTAGGTAGCGGGGATTACTACGAGCAGTACTTC

V gene: TRBV19
clone size: .
J gene: TRBJ1-6
D gene: TRBD1
CDR3 protein: CASSMGTDNSPLHF
CDR3 DNA: TGTGCCAGTAGTATGGGGACAGATAATTCACCCCTCCACTTT

V gene: TRBV11-2
clone size: once
J gene: TRBJ2-7
D gene: .
CDR3 protein: CASSLEFGGDPYEQYF
CDR3 DNA: TGTGCCAGCAGCTTAGAGTTTGGAGGGGACCCCTACGAGCAGTACTTC

V gene: TRBV18
clone size: .
J gene: TRBJ1-4
D gene: .
CDR3 protein: CASSPGAMDEKLFF
CDR3 DNA: TGTGCCAGCTCACCAGGGGCAATGGATGAAAAACTGTTTTTT

V gene: TRBV7-8
clone size: .
J gene: TRBJ2-7
D gene: .
CDR3 protein: CASRVGRTTYEQYF
CDR3 DNA: TGTGCCAGCAGAGTGGGACGGACTACCTACGAGCAGTACTTC

V gene: TRBV6-1
clone size: .
J gene: TRBJ1-6
D gene: .
CDR3 protein: CASSDTGSFYSPLHF
CDR3 DNA: TGTGCCAGCAGTGACACCGGGTCCTTCTATTCACCCCTCCACTTT

V gene: TRBV5-6
clone size: .
J gene: TRBJ2-2
D gene: .
CDR3 protein: CASSLALRSSYTGELFF
CDR3 DNA: TGTGCCAGCAGCTTGGCTCTGCGGAGTAGTTACACCGGGGAGCTGTTTTTT

V gene: TRBV2
clone size: .
J gene: TRBJ2-6
D gene: .
CDR3 protein: CASRFRRTAMSSGANVLTF
CDR3 DNA: TGTGCCAGCAGGTTCCGCCGGACAGCTATGAGCTCTGGGGCCAACGTCCTGACTTTC